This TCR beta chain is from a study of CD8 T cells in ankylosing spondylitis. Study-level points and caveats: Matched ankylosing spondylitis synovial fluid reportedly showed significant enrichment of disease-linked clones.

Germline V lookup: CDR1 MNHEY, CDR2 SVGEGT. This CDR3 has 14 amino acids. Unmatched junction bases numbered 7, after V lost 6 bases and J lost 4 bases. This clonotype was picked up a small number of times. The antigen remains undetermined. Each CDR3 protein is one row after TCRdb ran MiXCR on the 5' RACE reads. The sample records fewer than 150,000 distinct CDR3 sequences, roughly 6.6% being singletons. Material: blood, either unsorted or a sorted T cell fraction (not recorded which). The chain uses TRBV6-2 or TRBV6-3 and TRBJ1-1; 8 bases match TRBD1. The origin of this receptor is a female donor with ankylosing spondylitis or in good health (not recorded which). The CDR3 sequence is CASRQLDRATEAFF. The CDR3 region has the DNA TGTGCCAGCAGGCAATTGGACAGGGCCACTGAAGCTTTCTTT.